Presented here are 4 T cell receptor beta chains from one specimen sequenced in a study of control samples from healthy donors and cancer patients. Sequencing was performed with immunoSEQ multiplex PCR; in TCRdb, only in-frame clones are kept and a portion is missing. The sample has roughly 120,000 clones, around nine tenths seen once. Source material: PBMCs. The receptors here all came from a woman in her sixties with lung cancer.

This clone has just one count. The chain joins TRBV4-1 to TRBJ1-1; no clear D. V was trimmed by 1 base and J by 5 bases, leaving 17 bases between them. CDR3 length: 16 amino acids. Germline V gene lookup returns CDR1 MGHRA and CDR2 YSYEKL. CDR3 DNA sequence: TGCGCCAGCAGCCAAGGTGGTCGGGCAGGCCGAACTGAAGCTTTCTTT. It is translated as CASSQGGRAGRTEAFF.

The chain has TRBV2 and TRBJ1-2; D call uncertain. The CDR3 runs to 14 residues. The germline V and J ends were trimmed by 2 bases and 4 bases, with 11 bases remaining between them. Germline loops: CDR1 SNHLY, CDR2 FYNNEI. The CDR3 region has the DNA TGTGCCAGCAGTGAAACGTCGGCCGCCTATGGCTACACCTTC. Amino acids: CASSETSAAYGYTF.

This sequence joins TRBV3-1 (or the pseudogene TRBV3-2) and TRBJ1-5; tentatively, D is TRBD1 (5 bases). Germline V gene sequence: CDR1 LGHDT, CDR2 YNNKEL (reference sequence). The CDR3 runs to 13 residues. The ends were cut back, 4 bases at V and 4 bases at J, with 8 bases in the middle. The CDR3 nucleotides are TGTGCCAGCAGCCCTGCAGGGAATCAGCCCCAGCATTTT. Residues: CASSPAGNQPQHF.

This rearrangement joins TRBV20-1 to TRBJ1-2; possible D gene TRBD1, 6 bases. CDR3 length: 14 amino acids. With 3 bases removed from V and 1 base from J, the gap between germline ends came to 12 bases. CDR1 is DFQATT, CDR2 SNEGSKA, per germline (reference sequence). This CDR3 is CSASKGGGNYGYTF. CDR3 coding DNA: TGCAGTGCTAGTAAGGGAGGGGGTAACTATGGCTACACCTTC.